Detailed here is one T cell receptor beta chain. The antigen is undetermined. As for the donors, each was a healthy bone marrow donor. PCR involved 60 Vbeta and 13 Jbeta primers. Assay: immunoSEQ multiplex PCR; the TCRdb copy retains only in-frame clones and omits some. Counted here are more than 150,000 clones, over 60% occurring once; the ten biggest clones make up around 1.5%. This record belongs to a study of cytomegalovirus exposure and HLA in healthy donors. Whole-study findings and limits: Later analysis demonstrated an association between a missense DCLRE1C variant and TCR beta V- and J-gene trimming. An analysis done earlier found most TCR beta V segments productive about 87% or about 30% of the time. Analysis performed later found more than 15,000 TCR beta sequences associated with HLA alleles at 0.05 false discovery rate.

V lost 2 bases and J lost 3; bases outside the gene matches: 8. CDR3 size: 16 residues. Germline V gives CDR1 MNHEY, CDR2 SVGAGI. The J gene is TRBJ2-7, the V gene TRBV6-5, with TRBD1 matching 9 bases. Material for sequencing was PBMCs. This clonotype was obtained from a young man in good health and CMV-seronegative. Here the CDR3 DNA reads TGTGCCAGCAGTTACAACCCTCGGGACAGGGACTACGAGCAGTACTTC. Protein product: CASSYNPRDRDYEQYF.